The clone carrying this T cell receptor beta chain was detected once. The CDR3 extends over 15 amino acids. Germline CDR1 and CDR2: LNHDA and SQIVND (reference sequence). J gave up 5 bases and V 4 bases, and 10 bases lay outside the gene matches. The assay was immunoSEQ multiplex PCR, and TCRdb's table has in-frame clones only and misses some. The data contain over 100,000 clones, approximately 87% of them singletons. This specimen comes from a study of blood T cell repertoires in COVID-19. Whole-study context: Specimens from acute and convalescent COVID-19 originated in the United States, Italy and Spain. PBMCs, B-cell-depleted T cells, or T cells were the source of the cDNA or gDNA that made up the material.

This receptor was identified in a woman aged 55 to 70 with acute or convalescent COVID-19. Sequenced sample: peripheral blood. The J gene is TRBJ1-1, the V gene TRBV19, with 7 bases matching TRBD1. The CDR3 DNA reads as TGTGCCAGTAGTACAGAAGGGGGCAGGTGGACTGAAGCTTTCTTT. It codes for CASSTEGGRWTEAFF.